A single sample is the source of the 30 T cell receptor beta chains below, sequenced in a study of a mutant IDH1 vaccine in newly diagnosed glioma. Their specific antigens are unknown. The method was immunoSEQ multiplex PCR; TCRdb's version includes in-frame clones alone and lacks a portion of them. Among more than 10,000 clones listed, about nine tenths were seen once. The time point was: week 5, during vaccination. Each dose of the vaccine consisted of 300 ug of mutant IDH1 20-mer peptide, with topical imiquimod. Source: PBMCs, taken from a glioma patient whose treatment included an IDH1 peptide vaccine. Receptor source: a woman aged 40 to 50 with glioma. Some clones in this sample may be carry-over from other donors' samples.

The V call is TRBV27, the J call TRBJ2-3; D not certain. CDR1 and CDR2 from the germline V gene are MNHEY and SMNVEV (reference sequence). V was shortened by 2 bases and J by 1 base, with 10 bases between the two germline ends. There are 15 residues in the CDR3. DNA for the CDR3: TGTGCCAGCAGTTTAGGGCAGCCTCGCACAGATACGCAGTATTTT. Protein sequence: CASSLGQPRTDTQYF.

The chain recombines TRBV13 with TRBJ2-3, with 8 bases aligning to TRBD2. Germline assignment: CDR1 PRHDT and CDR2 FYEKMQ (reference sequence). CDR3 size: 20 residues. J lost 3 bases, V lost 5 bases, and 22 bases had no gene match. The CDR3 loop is CASSPRWTSGGESTTDTQYF. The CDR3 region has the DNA TGTGCCAGCAGCCCACGATGGACGTCCGGGGGGGAGAGTACAACAGATACGCAGTATTTT.

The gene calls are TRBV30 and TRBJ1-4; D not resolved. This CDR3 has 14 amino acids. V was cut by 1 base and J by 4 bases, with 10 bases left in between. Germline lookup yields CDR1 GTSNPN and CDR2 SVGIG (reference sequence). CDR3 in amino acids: CAWSAGALNEKLFF. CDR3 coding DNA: TGTGCCTGGAGTGCCGGAGCCCTTAATGAAAAACTGTTTTTT.

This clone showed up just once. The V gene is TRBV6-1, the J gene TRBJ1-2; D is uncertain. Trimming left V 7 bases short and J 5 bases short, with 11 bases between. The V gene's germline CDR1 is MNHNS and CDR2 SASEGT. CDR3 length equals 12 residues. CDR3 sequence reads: CASIPDPYGYTF. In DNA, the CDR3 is TGTGCCAGCATCCCGGACCCATATGGCTACACCTTC.

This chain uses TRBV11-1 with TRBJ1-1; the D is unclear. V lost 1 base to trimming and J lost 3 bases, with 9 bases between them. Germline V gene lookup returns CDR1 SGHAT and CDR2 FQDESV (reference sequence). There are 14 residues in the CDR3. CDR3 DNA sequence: TGTGCCAGCAGCTTAGTCAACAGCTACACTGAAGCTTTCTTT. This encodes CASSLVNSYTEAFF.

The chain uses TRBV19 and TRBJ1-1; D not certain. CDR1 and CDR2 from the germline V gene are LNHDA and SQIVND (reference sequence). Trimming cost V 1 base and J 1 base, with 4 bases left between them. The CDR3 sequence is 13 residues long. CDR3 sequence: CASSIARNTEAFF. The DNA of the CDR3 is TGTGCCAGTAGTATAGCCAGGAACACTGAAGCTTTCTTT.

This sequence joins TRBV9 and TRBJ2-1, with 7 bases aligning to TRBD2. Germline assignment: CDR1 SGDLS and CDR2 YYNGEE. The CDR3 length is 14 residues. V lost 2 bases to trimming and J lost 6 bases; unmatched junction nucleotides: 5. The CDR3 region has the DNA TGTGCCAGCAGCGTCTGGCGGGAGTTCAATGAGCAGTTCTTC. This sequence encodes CASSVWREFNEQFF.

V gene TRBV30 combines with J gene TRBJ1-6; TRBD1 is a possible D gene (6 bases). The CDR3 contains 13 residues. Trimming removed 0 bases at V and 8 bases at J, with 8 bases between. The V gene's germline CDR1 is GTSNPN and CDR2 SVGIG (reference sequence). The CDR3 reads CAWSVQGDSPLHF. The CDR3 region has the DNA TGTGCCTGGAGTGTACAGGGAGATTCACCCCTCCACTTT.

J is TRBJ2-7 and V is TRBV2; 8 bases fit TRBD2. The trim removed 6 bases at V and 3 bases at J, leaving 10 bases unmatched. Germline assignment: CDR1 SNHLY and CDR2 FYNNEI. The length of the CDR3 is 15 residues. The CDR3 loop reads CASRNQIGRGYEQYF. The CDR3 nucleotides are TGTGCCAGCAGGAACCAAATCGGGAGGGGCTACGAGCAGTACTTC.

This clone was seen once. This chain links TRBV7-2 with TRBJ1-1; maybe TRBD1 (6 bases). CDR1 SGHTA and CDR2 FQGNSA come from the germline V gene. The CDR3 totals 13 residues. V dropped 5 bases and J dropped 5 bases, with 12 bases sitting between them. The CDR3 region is CASSEYRDTEAFF. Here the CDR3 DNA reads TGTGCCAGCAGCGAGTACAGGGATACTGAAGCTTTCTTT.

CDR3 protein: CASSKGRIYEQYF. Here the CDR3 DNA reads TGTGCCAGCAGTAAGGGGAGAATTTACGAGCAGTACTTC. The gene calls are TRBV27 and TRBJ2-7; D tentatively reads TRBD1 or TRBD2 (5 bases each). Germline lookup yields CDR1 MNHEY and CDR2 SMNVEV (reference sequence). The ends were cut back, 5 bases at V and 4 bases at J, with 12 bases in the middle. CDR3 length: 13 residues.

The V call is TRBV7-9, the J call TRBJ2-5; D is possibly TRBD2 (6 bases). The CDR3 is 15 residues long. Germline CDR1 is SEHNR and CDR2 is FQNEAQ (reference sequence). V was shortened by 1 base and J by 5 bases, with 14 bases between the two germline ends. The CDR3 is CASSLDGGAGETQYF. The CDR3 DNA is TGTGCCAGCAGCTTAGATGGAGGGGCCGGGGAGACCCAGTACTTC.

The CDR3 reads CASSLEGTGYTEAFF. The CDR3 bases are TGCGCCAGCAGCTTGGAAGGGACAGGGTACACTGAAGCTTTCTTT. The chain joins TRBV5-1 to TRBJ1-1; 9 bases agree with TRBD1. The CDR3 length is 15 residues. Germline V gene lookup returns CDR1 SGHRS and CDR2 YFSETQ. V shed 0 bases, J shed 3 bases, and the junction held 3 bases outside the gene matches.

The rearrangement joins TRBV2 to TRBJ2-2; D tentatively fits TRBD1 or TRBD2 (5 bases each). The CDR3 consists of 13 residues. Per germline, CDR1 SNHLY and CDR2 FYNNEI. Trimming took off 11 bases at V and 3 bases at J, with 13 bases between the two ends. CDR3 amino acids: CALAQDYTGELFF. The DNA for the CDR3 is TGTGCCCTTGCACAGGACTACACCGGGGAGCTGTTTTTT. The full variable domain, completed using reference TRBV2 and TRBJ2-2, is EPEVTQTPSHQVTQMGQEVILRCVPISNHLYFYWYRQILGQKVEFLVSFYNNEISEKSEIFDDQFSVERPDGSNFTLKIRSTKLEDSAMYFCALAQDYTGELFFGEGSRLTVL.

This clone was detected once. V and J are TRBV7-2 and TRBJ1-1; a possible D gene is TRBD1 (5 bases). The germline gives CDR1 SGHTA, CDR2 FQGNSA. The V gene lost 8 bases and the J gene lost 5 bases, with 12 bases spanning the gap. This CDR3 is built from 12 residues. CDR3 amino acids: CASARGVTEAFF. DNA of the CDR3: TGTGCCAGCGCACGGGGGGTAACTGAAGCTTTCTTT. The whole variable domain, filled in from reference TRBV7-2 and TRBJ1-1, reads GAGVSQSPSNKVTEKGKDVELRCDPISGHTALYWYRQSLGQGLEFLIYFQGNSAPDKSGLPSDRFSAERTGGSVSTLTIQRTQQEDSAVYLCASARGVTEAFFGQGTRLTVV.

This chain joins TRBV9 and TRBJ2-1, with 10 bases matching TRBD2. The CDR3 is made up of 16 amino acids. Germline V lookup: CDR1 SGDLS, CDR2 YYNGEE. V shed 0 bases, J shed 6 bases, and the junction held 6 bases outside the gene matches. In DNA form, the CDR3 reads TGTGCCAGCAGCGTAGGACTAGCGGGCGAGATCAATGAGCAGTTCTTC. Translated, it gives CASSVGLAGEINEQFF.

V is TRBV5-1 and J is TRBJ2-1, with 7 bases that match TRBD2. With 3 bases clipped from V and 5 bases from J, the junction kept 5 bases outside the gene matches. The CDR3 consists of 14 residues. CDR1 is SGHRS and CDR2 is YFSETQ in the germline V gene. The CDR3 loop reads CASSWGGRNNEQFF. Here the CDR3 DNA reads TGCGCCAGCAGCTGGGGGGGACGGAACAATGAGCAGTTCTTC.

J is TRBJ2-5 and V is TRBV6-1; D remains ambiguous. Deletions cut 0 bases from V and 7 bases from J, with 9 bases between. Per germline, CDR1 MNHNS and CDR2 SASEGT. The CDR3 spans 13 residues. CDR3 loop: CASSEAGMTTQYF. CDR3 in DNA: TGTGCCAGCAGTGAAGCAGGGATGACGACCCAGTACTTC.

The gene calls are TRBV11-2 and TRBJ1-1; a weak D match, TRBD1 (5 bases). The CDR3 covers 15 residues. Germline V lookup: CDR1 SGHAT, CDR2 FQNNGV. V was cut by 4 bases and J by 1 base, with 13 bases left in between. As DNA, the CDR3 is TGTGCCAGCAGCTCGTGGACACTGCGGAACACTGAAGCTTTCTTT. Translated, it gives CASSSWTLRNTEAFF. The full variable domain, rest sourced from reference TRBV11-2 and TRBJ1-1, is EAGVAQSPRYKIIEKRQSVAFWCNPISGHATLYWYQQILGQGPKLLIQFQNNGVVDDSQLPKDRFSAERLKGVDSTLKIQPAKLEDSAVYLCASSSWTLRNTEAFFGQGTRLTVV.

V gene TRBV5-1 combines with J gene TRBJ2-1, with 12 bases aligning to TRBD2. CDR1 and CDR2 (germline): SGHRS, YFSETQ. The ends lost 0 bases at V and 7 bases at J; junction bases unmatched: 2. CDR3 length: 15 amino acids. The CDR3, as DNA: TGCGCCAGCAGCTTGGGTCTAGCGGGGGGGAATGAGCAGTTCTTC. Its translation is CASSLGLAGGNEQFF. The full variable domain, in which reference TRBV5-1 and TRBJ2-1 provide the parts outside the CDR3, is KAGVTQTPRYLIKTRGQQVTLSCSPISGHRSVSWYQQTPGQGLQFLFEYFSETQRNKGNFPGRFSGRQFSNSRSEMNVSTLELGDSALYLCASSLGLAGGNEQFFGPGTRLTVL.

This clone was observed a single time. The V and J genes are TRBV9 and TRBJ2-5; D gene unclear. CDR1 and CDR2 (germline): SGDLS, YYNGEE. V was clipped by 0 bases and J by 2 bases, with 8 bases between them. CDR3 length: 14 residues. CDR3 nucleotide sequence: TGTGCCAGCAGCGTAGCTGGGTCTCAAGAGACCCAGTACTTC. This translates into CASSVAGSQETQYF.

CDR3 region: CASSLAAGGREQYF. The CDR3 coding sequence is TGTGCCAGCAGCTTAGCGGCAGGCGGACGGGAGCAGTACTTC. V usage is TRBV11-2 and J usage is TRBJ2-7; no definite D call. In germline, CDR1 is SGHAT, CDR2 FQNNGV. V lost 1 base to trimming and J lost 7 bases, with 14 bases between them. This CDR3 region has 14 residues. Full variable domain (missing parts from reference TRBV11-2 and TRBJ2-7): EAGVAQSPRYKIIEKRQSVAFWCNPISGHATLYWYQQILGQGPKLLIQFQNNGVVDDSQLPKDRFSAERLKGVDSTLKIQPAKLEDSAVYLCASSLAAGGREQYFGPGTRLTVT.

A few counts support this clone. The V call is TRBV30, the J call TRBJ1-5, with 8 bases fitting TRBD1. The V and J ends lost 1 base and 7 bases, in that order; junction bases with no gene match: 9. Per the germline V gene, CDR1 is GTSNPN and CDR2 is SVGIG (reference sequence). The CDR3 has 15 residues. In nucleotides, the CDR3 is TGTGCCTGGAGTGCATCTCAGGGGGCGGTGCAGCCCCAGCATTTT. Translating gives CAWSASQGAVQPQHF.

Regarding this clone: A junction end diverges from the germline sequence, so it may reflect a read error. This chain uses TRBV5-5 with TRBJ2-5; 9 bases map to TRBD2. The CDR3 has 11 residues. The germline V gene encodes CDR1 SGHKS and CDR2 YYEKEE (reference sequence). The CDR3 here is CASSGGETQYF. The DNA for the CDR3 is TGCGCCAGCAGCGGGGGGGAGACCCAGTACTTC.

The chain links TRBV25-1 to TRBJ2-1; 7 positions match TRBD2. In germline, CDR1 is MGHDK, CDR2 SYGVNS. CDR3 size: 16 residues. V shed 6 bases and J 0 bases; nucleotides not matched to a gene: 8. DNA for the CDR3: TGTGCCAGCAGGGGAGTGGGGGGGAGCTCCTACAATGAGCAGTTCTTC. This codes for CASRGVGGSSYNEQFF.

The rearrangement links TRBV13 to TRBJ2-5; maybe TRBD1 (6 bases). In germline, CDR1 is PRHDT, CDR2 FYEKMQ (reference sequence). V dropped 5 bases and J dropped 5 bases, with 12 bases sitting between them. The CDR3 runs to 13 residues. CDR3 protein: CASSQGPDETQYF. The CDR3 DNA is TGTGCCAGCAGCCAGGGGCCAGATGAGACCCAGTACTTC.

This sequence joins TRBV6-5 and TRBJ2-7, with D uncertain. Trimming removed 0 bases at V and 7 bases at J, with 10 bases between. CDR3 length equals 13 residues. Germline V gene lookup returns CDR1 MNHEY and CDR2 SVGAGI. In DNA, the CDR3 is TGTGCCAGCAGTTACTCGTCCGGGTGGGAGCAGTACTTC. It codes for CASSYSSGWEQYF.

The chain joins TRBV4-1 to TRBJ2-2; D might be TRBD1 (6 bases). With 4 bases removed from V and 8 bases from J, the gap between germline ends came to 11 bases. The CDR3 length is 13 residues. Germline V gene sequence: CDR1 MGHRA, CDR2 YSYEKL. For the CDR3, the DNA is TGCGCCAGCAGCCCTGGGGGCGGGGGGGAGCTGTTTTTT. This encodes CASSPGGGGELFF.

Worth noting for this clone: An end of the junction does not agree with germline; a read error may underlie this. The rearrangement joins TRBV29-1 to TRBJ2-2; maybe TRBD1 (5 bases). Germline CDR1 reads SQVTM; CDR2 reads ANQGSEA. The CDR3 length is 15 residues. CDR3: CSVEDVAGNPGELFF. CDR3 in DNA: TGCAGCGTTGAAGATGTAGCAGGGAACCCCGGGGAGCTGTTTTTT.

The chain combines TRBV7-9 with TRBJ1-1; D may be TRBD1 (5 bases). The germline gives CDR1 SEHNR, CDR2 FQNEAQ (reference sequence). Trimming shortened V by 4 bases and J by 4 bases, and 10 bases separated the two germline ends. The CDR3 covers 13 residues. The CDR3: CASSSTGPTEAFF. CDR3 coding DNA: TGTGCCAGCAGCTCTACAGGCCCCACTGAAGCTTTCTTT.